This is a list of T cell receptor beta chains from one sample in a study of blood T cell repertoires in COVID-19. Here immunoSEQ multiplex PCR was the method, and the copy in TCRdb shows in-frame clones only, minus some. The sample holds about 80,000 clones, around 76% seen once. Sequencing was done on a sample of peripheral blood. The source is a man in his 70s with active or convalescent COVID-19. CDR3s include the opening cysteine and the closing phenylalanine or tryptophan. The D gene is left open where the match is weak. Size tells how often a clone was seen (once, few, many) or the class of an expanded clone, and some rows leave it out.

>TRBJ1-5|-|-|TRBV7-9
TGTGCCAGCAGCTTATCCCCCGAGGATCAGCCCCAGCATTTT
CASSLSPEDQPQHF
>TRBJ1-4|-|-|TRBV10-3
TGTGCCATCAGTGAGACTCTCGCTAGTGGCCGTGAAAAACTGTTTTTT
CAISETLASGREKLFF
>TRBJ2-7|TRBD1|few|TRBV10-3
TGTGCCATCACAGGGGGCGGCGAGCAGTACTTC
CAITGGGEQYF
>TRBJ1-4|-|-|TRBV19
TGTGCCGGATCAAGGGGGATTAATGAAAAACTGTTTTTT
CAGSRGINEKLFF
>TRBJ2-5|TRBD1|-|TRBV6-6
TGTGCCAGCAGTACCCGGGACAGAGAGACCCAGTACTTC
CASSTRDRETQYF
>TRBJ2-5|-|-|TRBV5-4
TGTGCCAGCAGCTTGGATTCGGGACTCAAGACCCAGTACTTC
CASSLDSGLKTQYF
>TRBJ1-2|-|-|TRBV5-4
TGTGCCAGCAGCTTGGTAGGAGTGGCAGAGGAGGTGCGCTACACCTTC
CASSLVGVAEEVRYTF
>TRBJ1-3|-|-|TRBV9
TGTGCCAGCAGCGCACGGGGGAACACCATATATTTT
CASSARGNTIYF
>TRBJ2-5|TRBD2|-|TRBV4-2
TGTGCCAGCAGCCTAAGGGAGGGTCGCGATATAGAGACCCAGTACTTC
CASSLREGRDIETQYF
>TRBJ2-1|-|-|TRBV27
TGTGCCAGCAGTTTAAGCGGAGCCTACAATGAGCAGTTCTTC
CASSLSGAYNEQFF
>TRBJ2-7|TRBD1|few|TRBV5-1
TGCGCCAGCAGCACAAGGGACAGGGGTACTGCCGACGAGCAGTACTTC
CASSTRDRGTADEQYF
>TRBJ2-3|TRBD2|few|TRBV5-1
TGCGCCAGCAGCATCGGACTAGCGAGCACAGATACGCAGTATTTT
CASSIGLASTDTQYF
>TRBJ2-5|-|-|TRBV7-9
TGTGCCAGCAGCTTAATTGCGGGAACACGAGGGGTAGGAGAGACCCAGTACTTC
CASSLIAGTRGVGETQYF
>TRBJ1-3|-|-|TRBV19
TGTGCCAGTATTGGGTGGCAGGCCGGAAACACCATATATTTT
CASIGWQAGNTIYF
>TRBJ1-4|-|-|TRBV2
TGTGCCAGCAACTCGGACAGTGTGGAAAAACTGTTTTTT
CASNSDSVEKLFF
>TRBJ2-2|TRBD1|-|TRBV7-7
TGTGCCAGCAGCCTCGGACAGGGTTACACCGGGGAGCTGTTTTTT
CASSLGQGYTGELFF
>TRBJ1-4|-|-|TRBV15
TGTGCCACCAGCAGAGATCTTGAGAGCCCACTGTTTTTT
CATSRDLESPLFF
>TRBJ2-3|-|-|TRBV5-4
TGTGCCAGCAGCGCTTTCAGCGGAAGCACAGATACGCAGTATTTT
CASSAFSGSTDTQYF
>TRBJ1-3|-|-|TRBV3-1/TRBV3-2
TGTGCCAGCAGCCAAGATTTCCGAGGCGGCACCATATATTTT
CASSQDFRGGTIYF
>TRBJ1-3|-|-|TRBV6-5
TGTGCCAGCAGTTACGGACAAGACTCTGGAAACACCATATATTTT
CASSYGQDSGNTIYF
>TRBJ2-5|TRBD1|-|TRBV3-1/TRBV3-2
TGTGCCAGCAGCCATGAGGGGGCCTTAAAGACCCAGTACTTC
CASSHEGALKTQYF
>TRBJ2-5|TRBD1|-|TRBV28
TGTGCCAGCAGTTTCTCGACAGGGTCCCAAGAGACCCAGTACTTC
CASSFSTGSQETQYF
>TRBJ2-3|TRBD1|-|TRBV18
TGTGCCAGCTCCCGGAACAGGGGATTCACAGATACGCAGTATTTT
CASSRNRGFTDTQYF